Included here is one TCR beta chain sequence, with context. These data originate in a study of blood T cell repertoires in COVID-19. The germline CDR1 and CDR2 sequences are MNHEY and SVGAGI. This CDR3 comprises 13 residues. J lost 3 bases, V lost 8 bases, and 3 bases had no gene match. Clones were sequenced by immunoSEQ multiplex PCR, and TCRdb holds only the in-frame ones, with some missing. Altogether 130,000 or so clones are present, around 79% being singletons, with the ten largest covering just under 5%. The receptor was derived from a woman between 65 and 79 years old with COVID-19, enrolled during active disease. Input material: peripheral blood. This chain uses TRBV6-5 with TRBJ1-5; 8 bases line up with TRBD1. CDR3 sequence: CASGTGYNQPQHF. For the CDR3, the DNA is TGTGCCAGCGGGACAGGCTACAATCAGCCCCAGCATTTT.